This T cell receptor beta chain was identified during a study of blood T cell repertoires in COVID-19. About the study: Specimens from acute and convalescent COVID-19 originated in the United States, Italy and Spain. T cells, B-cell-depleted T cells, or PBMCs supplied cDNA or gDNA.

Unmatched junction bases numbered 9, after V lost 4 bases and J lost 2 bases. Germline lookup yields CDR1 SGHTA and CDR2 FQGTGA. The CDR3 extends over 18 amino acids. The data were produced by immunoSEQ multiplex PCR, yet TCRdb's version contains in-frame clones alone and is incomplete. Of more than 150,000 clones listed, roughly nine tenths are singletons. The chain recombines TRBV7-3 with TRBJ1-3; 12 bases map to TRBD1. Sequences were obtained from peripheral blood. The TCR originated in a man aged 50 to 59 with acute or convalescent COVID-19. For the CDR3, the DNA is TGTGCCAGCAGCTCTAAAGGGACAGGGGGCTTACCTGGAAACACCATATATTTT. Residues: CASSSKGTGGLPGNTIYF. Complete variable domain (other parts from reference TRBV7-3 and TRBJ1-3): GAGVSQTPSNKVTEKGKYVELRCDPISGHTALYWYRQSLGQGPEFLIYFQGTGAADDSGLPNDRFFAVRPEGSVSTLKIQRTERGDSAVYLCASSSKGTGGLPGNTIYFGEGSWLTVV.